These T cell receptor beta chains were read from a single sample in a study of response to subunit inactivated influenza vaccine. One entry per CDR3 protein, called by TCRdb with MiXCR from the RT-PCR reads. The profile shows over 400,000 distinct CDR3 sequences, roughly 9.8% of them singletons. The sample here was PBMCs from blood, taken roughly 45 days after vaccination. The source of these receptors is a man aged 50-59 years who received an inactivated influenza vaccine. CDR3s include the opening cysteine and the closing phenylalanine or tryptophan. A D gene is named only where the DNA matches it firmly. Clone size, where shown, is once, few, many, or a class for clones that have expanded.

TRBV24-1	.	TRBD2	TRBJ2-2	CATSDASGLNTGELFF
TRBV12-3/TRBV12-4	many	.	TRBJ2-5	CASREEGESETQYF
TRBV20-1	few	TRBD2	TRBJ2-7	CSARSLAGSSYEQYF
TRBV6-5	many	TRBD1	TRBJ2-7	CASSYRDRGSYEQYF
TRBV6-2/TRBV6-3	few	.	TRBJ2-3	CASSYVAKEISTDTQYF
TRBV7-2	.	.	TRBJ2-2	CASSVYREGELFF
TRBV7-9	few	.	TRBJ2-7	CASSFGRAGEQYF
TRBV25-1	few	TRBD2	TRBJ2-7	CASRAAGANEQYF
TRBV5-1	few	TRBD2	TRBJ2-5	CASSQSGLAGGETQYF
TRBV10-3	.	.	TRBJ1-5	CAIGNQPQHF
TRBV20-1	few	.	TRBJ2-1	CSARDPKGAGEQFF
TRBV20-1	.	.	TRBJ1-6	CSARQGGSNSPLHF
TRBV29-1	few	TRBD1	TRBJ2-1	CSVVGRGRGPNEQFF
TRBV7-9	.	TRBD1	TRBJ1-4	CASSYQGVVNEKLFF
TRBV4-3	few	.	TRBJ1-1	CASSASAGSNTEAFF
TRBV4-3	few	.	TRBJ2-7	CASSQDALRGDYEQYF
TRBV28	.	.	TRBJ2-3	CASSRSAGTDTQYF
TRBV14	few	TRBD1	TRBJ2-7	CASSQLGQEGYEQYF
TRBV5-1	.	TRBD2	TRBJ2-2	CASSLEASGNTGELFF
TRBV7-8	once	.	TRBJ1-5	CASSLPPGLQPQHF
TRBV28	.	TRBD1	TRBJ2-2	CASSPGTASNTGELFF
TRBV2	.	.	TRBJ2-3	CASRGDLDTQYF
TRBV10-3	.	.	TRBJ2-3	CAISESPGRQGGYGDTQYF
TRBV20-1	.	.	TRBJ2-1	CSAIRNSDEQFF
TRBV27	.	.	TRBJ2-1	CASGRTGSPQRREQFF
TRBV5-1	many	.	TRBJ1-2	CASSGQGVGYGYTF
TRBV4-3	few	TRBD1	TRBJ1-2	CASSPGQGAGYGYTF
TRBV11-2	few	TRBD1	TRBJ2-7	CASGILGTGDDVQYF
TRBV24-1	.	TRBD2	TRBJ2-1	CATMASSGSRDEQFF
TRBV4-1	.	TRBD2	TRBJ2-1	CASSQVLGGSGPEQFF
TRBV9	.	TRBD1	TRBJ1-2	CASSPWTGGAYGYTF
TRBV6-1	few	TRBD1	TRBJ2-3	CASRPGTASTDTQYF
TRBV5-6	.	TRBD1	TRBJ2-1	CASRGGQGIYNEQFF
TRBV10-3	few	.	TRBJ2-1	CAITSRSEQFF
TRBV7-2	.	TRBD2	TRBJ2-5	CASSSYGEGETQYF